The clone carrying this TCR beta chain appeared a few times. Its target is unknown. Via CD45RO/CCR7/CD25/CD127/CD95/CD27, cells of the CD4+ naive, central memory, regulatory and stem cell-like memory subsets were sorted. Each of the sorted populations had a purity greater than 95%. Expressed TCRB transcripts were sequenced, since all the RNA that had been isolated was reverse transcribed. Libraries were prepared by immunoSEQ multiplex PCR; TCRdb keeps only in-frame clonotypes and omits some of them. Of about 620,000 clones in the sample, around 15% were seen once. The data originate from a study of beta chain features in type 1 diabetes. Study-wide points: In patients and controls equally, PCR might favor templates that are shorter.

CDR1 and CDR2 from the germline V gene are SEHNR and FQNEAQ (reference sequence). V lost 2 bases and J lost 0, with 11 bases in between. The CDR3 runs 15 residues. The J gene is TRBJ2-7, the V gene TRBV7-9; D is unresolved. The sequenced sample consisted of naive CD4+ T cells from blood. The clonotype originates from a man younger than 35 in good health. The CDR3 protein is CASSLRSGGSYEQYF. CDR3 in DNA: TGTGCCAGCAGCTTACGGTCAGGCGGCTCCTACGAGCAGTACTTC.